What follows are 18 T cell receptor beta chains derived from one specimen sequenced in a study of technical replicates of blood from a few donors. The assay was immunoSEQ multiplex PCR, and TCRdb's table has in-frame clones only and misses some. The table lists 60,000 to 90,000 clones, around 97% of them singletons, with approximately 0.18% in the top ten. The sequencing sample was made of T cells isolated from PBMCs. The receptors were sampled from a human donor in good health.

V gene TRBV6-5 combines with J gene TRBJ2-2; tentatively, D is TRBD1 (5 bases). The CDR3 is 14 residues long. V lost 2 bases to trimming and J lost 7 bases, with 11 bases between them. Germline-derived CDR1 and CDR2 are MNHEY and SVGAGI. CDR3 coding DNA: TGTGCCAGCAGTTACGGCCAGGGAAGCGGGGAGCTGTTTTTT. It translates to CASSYGQGSGELFF.

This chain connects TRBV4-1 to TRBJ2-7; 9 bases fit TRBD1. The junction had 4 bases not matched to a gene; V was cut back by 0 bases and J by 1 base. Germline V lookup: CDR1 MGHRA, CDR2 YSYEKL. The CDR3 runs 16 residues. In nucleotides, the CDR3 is TGCGCCAGCAGCCAAGATACCGGGACAGGGTCCTACGAGCAGTACTTC. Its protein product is CASSQDTGTGSYEQYF.

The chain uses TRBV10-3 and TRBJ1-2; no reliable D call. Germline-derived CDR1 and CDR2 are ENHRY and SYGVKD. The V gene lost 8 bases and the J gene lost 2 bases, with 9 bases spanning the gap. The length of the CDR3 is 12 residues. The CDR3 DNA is TGTGCCATCGCAAGCTCCAACTATGGCTACACCTTC. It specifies CAIASSNYGYTF.

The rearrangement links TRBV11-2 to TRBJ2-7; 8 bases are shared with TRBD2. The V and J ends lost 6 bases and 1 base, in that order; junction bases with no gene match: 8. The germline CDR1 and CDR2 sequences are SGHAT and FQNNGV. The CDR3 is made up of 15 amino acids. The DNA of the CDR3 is TGTGCCAGCAGGACGGGACTAGGTAAATCCTACGAGCAGTACTTC. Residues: CASRTGLGKSYEQYF.

CDR3 nucleotide sequence: TGTGCCAGCAGCAAAGCAGGACAGGGACAAACTGAAGCTTTCTTT. This translates into CASSKAGQGQTEAFF. The chain combines TRBV21-1 with TRBJ1-1; the table assigns TRBD1, which was not confirmed against the DNA. TRBV21-1 is recorded as a pseudogene. The CDR3 spans 15 residues.

The CDR3 protein is CASSLVTRGEQYF. DNA of the CDR3: TGTGCCAGCAGTTTGGTCACAAGGGGCGAGCAGTACTTC. The chain carries TRBV27 and TRBJ2-7, with D maybe TRBD1 (5 bases). The CDR3 contains 13 residues. CDR1 and CDR2 from the germline V gene are MNHEY and SMNVEV (reference sequence). Deletions cut 3 bases from V and 6 bases from J, with 12 bases between.

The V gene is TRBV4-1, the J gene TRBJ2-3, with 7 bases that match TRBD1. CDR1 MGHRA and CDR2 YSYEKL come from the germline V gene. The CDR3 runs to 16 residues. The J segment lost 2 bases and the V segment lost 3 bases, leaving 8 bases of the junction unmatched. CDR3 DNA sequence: TGCGCCAGCAGCCAGACAGGGCCCCGAATCACAGATACGCAGTATTTT. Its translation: CASSQTGPRITDTQYF.

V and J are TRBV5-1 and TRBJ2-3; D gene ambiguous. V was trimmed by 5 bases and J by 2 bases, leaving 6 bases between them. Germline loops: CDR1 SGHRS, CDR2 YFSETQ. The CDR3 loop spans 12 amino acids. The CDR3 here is CASRRSTDTQYF. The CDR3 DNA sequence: TGCGCCAGCAGGCGCTCCACAGATACGCAGTATTTT.

This CDR3 reads CASSNQGQGYGYTF. The CDR3 nucleotides read TGTGCCAGCAGTAACCAGGGACAGGGCTATGGCTACACCTTC. V and J are TRBV6-5 and TRBJ1-2, with TRBD1 identical over 9 bases. J was trimmed by 4 bases and V by 5 bases; bases with no gene match: 5. This CDR3 has 14 amino acids. Germline-derived CDR1 and CDR2 are MNHEY and SVGAGI.

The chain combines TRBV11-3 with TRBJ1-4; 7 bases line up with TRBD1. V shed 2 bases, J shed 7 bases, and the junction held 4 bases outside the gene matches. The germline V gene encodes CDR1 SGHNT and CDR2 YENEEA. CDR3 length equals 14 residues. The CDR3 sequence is CASSLRQGGEKLFF. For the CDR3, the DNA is TGTGCCAGCAGCTTAAGACAGGGAGGTGAAAAACTGTTTTTT.

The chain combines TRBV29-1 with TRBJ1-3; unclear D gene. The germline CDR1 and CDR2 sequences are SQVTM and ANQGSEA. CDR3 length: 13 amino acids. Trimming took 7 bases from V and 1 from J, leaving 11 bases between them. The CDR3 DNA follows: TGCAGCGCCGGGGTCGGGTCTGGAAACACCATATATTTT. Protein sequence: CSAGVGSGNTIYF.

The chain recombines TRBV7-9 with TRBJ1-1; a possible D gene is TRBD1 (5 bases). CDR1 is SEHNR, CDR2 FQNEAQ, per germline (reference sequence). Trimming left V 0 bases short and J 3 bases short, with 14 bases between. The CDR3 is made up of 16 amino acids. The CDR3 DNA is TGTGCCAGCAGCTTAGCGCTAGGGTTACAGGACACTGAAGCTTTCTTT. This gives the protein CASSLALGLQDTEAFF.

CDR3 DNA sequence: TGCGCCAGCAGCCCGGGACTAGGACCCTACAATGAGCAGTTCTTC. Amino acid sequence: CASSPGLGPYNEQFF. The V call is TRBV4-1, the J call TRBJ2-1; 8 bases match TRBD2. Germline CDR1 MGHRA, CDR2 YSYEKL. The CDR3 runs 15 residues. V lost 4 bases, J lost 2 bases, and 4 bases stayed unmatched.

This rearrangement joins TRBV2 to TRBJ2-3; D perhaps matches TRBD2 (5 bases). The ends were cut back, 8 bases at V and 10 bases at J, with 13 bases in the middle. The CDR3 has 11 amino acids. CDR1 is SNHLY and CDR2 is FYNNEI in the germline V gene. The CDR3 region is CASDRDGAQYF. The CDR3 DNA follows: TGTGCCAGCGATCGGGATGGTGCGCAGTATTTT. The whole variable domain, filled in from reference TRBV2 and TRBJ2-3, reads EPEVTQTPSHQVTQMGQEVILRCVPISNHLYFYWYRQILGQKVEFLVSFYNNEISEKSEIFDDQFSVERPDGSNFTLKIRSTKLEDSAMYFCASDRDGAQYFGPGTRLTVL.

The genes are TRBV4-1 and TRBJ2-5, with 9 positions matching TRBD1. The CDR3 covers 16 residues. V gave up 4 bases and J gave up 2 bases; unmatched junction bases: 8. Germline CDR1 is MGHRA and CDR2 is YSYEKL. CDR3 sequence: CASSPGQGSFQETQYF. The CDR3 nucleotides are TGCGCCAGCAGCCCAGGACAGGGGTCTTTTCAAGAGACCCAGTACTTC.

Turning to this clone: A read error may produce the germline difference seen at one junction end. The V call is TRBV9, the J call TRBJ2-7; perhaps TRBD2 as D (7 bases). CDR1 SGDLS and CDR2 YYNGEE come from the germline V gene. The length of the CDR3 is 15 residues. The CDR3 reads CASSARGGRGPALNF. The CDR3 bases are TGTGCCAGCAGCGCCAGAGGAGGGCGGGGGCCAGCCCTCAACTTC.

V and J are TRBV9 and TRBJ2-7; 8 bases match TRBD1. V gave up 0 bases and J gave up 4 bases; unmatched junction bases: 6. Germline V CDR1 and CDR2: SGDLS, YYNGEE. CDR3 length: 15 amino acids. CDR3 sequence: CASSVVATGVYEQYF. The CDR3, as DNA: TGTGCCAGCAGCGTAGTAGCGACAGGGGTATACGAGCAGTACTTC.

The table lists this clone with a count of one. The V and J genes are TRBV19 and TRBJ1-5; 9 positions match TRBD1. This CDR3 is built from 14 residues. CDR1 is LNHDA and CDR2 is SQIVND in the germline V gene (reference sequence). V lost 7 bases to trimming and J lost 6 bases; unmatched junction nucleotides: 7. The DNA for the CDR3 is TGTGCCAGTATTGGACAGGGGTACCGTCAGCCCCAGCATTTT. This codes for CASIGQGYRQPQHF.